The subject of this entry is one T cell receptor (beta chain). Its antigen is as yet unknown. This sample stems from a study of shared clonotypes between healthy human individuals. Researchers ran the assay at a deep level. The DNA input per sorted-subset replicate PCR was 200 to 250 ng, corresponding to around 30,000 T cell genomes. Method: immunoSEQ multiplex PCR; TCRdb's copy keeps in-frame clones and lacks some. The sample includes 950,000 to 1,300,000 clones, around 74% of them seen just once. The V gene's germline CDR1 is LNHNV and CDR2 YYDKDF (reference sequence). The CDR3 sequence is 13 residues long. Between the trimmed V and J ends, which lost 5 bases and 0 bases, there was a span of 7 bases. Study-wide findings and caveats: The study found lower generation probabilities in non-shared clonotypes than in those shared by all four donors. Clonotypes that were shared across a few donors made up around 5% of naive CD4 clonotypes.

What was sequenced was memory CD4+ T cells sorted from blood. The sample's subset: CD45RA-negative fraction. The receptor was isolated from a man between 18 and 29 years old in good health. This sequence joins TRBV15 and TRBJ2-5; D not certain. This CDR3 is CATSGQNQETQYF. Written as DNA, the CDR3 is TGTGCCACCAGCGGGCAGAACCAAGAGACCCAGTACTTC.